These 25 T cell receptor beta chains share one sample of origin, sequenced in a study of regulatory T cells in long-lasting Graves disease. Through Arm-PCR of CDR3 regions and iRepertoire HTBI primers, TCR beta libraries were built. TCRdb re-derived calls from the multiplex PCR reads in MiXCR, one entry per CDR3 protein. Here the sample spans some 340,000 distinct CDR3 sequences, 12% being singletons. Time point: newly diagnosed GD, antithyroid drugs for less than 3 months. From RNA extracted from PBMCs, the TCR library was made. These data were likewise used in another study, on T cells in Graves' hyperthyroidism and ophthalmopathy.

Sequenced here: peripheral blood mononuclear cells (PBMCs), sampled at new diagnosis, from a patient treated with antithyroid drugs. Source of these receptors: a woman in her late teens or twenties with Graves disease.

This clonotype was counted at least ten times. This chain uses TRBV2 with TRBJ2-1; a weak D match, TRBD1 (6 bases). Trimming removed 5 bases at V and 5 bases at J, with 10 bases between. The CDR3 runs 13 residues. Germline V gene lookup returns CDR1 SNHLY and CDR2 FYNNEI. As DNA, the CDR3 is TGTGCCAGCAGTCGAGGGACACACAATGAGCAGTTCTTC. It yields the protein CASSRGTHNEQFF.

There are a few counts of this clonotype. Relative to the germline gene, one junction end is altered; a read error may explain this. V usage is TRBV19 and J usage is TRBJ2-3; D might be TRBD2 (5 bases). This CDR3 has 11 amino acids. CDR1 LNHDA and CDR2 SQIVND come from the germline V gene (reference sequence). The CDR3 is CACSGTDTQYF. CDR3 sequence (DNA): TGTGCCTGTAGCGGCACAGATACGCAGTATTTT.

The CDR3 reads CASSRAGVNTEAFF. The CDR3 nucleotides read TGTGCCAGCAGCAGGGCGGGAGTGAACACTGAAGCTTTCTTT. The V gene is TRBV7-9, the J gene TRBJ1-1, with D unclear. Looked up from germline, CDR1 is SEHNR and CDR2 is FQNEAQ (reference sequence). V lost 5 bases, J lost 0 bases, and 10 bases lay in between. CDR3 length equals 14 residues.

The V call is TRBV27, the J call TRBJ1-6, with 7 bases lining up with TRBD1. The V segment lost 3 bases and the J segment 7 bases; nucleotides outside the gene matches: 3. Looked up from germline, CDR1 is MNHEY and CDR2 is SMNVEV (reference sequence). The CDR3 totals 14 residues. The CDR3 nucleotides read TGTGCCAGCAGTTTGGACAGGATGAATTCACCCCTCCACTTT. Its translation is CASSLDRMNSPLHF.

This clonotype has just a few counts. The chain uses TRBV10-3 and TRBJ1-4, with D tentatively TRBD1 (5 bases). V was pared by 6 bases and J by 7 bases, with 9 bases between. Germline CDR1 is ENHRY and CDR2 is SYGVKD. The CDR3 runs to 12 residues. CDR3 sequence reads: CAISRGGEKLFF. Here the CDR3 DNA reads TGTGCCATCAGCCGCGGGGGTGAAAAACTGTTTTTT.

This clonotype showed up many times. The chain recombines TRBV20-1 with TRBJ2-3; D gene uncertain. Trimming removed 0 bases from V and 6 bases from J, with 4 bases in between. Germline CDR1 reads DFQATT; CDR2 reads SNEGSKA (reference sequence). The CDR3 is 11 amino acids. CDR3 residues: CSARDWDTQYF. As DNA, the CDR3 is TGCAGTGCTAGAGATTGGGATACGCAGTATTTT.

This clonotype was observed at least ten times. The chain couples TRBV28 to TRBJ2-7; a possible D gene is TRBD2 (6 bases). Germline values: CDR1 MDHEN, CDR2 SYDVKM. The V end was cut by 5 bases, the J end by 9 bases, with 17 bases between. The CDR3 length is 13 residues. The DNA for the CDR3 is TGTGCCAGCAGTCCGGGACTCCCCCGGGTGCAGTACTTC. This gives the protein CASSPGLPRVQYF.

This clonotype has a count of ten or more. CDR3 nucleotide sequence: TGTGCCAGCAGGGGGGACAGGAAACTTAATGAGCAGTTCTTC. Residues: CASRGDRKLNEQFF. This chain uses TRBV7-9 with TRBJ2-1, with 8 bases lining up with TRBD1. V was pared by 6 bases and J by 7 bases, with 8 bases of the junction left unmatched. The CDR3 has 14 amino acids. The germline V gene encodes CDR1 SEHNR and CDR2 FQNEAQ (reference sequence).

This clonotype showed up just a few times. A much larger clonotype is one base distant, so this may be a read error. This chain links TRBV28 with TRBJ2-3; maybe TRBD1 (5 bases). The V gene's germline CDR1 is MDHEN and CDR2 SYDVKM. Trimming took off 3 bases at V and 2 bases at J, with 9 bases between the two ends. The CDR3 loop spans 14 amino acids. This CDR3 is CASSLLGDTDTQYF. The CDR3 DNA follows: TGTGCCAGCAGTTTGCTAGGGGACACAGATACGCAGTATTTT.

Here the CDR3 reads CASSAASGYNEQFF. CDR3 nucleotide sequence: TGTGCCAGCAGCGCGGCTAGCGGCTACAATGAGCAGTTCTTC. V gene TRBV5-6 combines with J gene TRBJ2-1; 7 bases are a match to TRBD2. CDR3 length equals 14 residues. Trimming removed 4 bases from V and 3 bases from J; junction bases left unmatched: 4. Germline V gene data show CDR1 as SGHDT and CDR2 as YYEEEE.

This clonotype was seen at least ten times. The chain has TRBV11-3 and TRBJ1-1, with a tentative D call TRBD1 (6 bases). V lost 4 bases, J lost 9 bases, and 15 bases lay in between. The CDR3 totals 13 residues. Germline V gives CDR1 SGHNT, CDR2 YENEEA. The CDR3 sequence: CASSSGGGLQAFF. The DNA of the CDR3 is TGTGCCAGCAGCTCCGGGGGGGGCTTACAAGCTTTCTTT.

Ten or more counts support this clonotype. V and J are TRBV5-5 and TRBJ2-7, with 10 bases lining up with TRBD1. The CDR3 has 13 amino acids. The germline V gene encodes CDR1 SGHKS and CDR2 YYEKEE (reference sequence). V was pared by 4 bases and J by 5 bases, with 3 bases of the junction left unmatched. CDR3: CASSRDRGNEQYV. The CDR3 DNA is TGTGCCAGCAGCAGGGACAGGGGAAACGAGCAGTACGTC.

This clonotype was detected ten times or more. CDR3 protein: CASSYRRNEKLFF. CDR3 sequence (DNA): TGTGCCAGCAGTTACAGGCGGAATGAAAAACTGTTTTTT. The V and J genes are TRBV6-9 and TRBJ1-4; D is undetermined. The germline CDR1 and CDR2 sequences are MNHGY and SVAAGI. This CDR3 has 13 amino acids. The V and J ends lost 3 bases and 5 bases respectively, with 7 bases between them.

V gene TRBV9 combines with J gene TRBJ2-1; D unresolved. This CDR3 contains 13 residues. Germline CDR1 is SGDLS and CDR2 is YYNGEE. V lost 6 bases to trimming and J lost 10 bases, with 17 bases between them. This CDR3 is CASTELNYGEQFF. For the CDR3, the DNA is TGTGCCAGCACCGAATTAAACTATGGAGAGCAGTTCTTC.

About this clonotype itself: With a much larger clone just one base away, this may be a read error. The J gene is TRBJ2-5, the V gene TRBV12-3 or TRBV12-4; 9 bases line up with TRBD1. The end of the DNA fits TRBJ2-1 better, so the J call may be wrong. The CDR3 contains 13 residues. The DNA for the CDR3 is TGTGCCAGCGGGTTACAGGGGGCCGGTGAGCAGTTCTTC. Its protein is CASGLQGAGEQFF.

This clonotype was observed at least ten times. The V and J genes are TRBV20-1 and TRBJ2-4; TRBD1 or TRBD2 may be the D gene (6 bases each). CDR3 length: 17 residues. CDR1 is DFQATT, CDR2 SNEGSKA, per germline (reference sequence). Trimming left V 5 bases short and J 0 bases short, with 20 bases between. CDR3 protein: CSAPDRFAGIAKNIQYF. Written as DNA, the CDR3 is TGCAGTGCTCCCGACAGGTTTGCGGGAATAGCCAAAAACATTCAGTACTTC.

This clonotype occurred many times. CDR3 nucleotides: TGCGCCAGCAGCCGGACAGTAGACTTGAGGACCCAGTACTTC. Translating gives CASSRTVDLRTQYF. The rearrangement joins TRBV5-1 to TRBJ2-5; D is perhaps TRBD1 (6 bases). The CDR3 contains 14 residues. The V gene lost 4 bases and the J gene lost 7 bases, with 17 bases spanning the gap. CDR1 is SGHRS and CDR2 is YFSETQ in the germline V gene.

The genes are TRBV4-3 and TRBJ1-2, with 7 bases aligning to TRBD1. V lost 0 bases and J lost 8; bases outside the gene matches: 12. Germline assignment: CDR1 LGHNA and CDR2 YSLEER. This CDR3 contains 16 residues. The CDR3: CASSQDYRGGAGGYTF. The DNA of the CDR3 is TGCGCCAGCAGCCAAGATTACAGAGGGGGCGCGGGGGGCTACACCTTC.

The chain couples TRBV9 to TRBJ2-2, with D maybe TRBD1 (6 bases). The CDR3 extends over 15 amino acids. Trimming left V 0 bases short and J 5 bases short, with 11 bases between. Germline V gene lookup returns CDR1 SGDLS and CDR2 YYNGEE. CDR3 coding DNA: TGTGCCAGCAGCGTAGGGACAGCACGAACCGGGGAGCTGTTTTTT. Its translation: CASSVGTARTGELFF.

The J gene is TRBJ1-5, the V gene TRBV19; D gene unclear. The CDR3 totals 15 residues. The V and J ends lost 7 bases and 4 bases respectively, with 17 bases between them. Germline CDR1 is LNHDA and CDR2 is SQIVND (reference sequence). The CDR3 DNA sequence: TGTGCCAGTAAATCGCCCCAGGACCCGAATCAGCCCCAGCATTTT. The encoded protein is CASKSPQDPNQPQHF.

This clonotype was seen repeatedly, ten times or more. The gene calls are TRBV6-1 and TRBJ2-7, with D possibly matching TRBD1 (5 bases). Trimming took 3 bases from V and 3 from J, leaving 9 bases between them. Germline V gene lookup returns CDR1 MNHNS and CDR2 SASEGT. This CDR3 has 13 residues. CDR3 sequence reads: CASSEDIYYEQYV. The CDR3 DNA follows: TGTGCCAGCAGTGAGGACATTTACTACGAGCAGTACGTC.

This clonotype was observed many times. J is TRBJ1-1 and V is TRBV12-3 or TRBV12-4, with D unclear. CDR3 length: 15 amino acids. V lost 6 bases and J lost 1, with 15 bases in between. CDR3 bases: TGTGCCAGCAGCACCGGAGGACTGCCGAACACTGAAGCTTTCTTT. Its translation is CASSTGGLPNTEAFF.

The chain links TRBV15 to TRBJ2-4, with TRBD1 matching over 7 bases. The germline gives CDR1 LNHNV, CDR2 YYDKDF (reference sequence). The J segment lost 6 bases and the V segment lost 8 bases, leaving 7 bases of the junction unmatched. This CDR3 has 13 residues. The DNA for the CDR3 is TGTGCCACCGACCGAGGGGGCAGAAACATTCAGTACTTC. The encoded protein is CATDRGGRNIQYF. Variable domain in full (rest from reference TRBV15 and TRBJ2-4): DAMVIQNPRYQVTQFGKPVTLSCSQTLNHNVMYWYQQKSSQAPKLLFHYYDKDFNNEADTPDNFQSRRPNTSFCFLDIRSPGLGDTAMYLCATDRGGRNIQYFGAGTRLSVL.

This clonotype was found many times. The CDR3: CASSLGITQYF. The CDR3, as DNA: TGTGCCAGCAGTTTAGGAATTACGCAGTATTTT. The chain links TRBV12-3 or TRBV12-4 to TRBJ2-3; the D is unclear. CDR3 length: 11 amino acids. The V end was cut by 1 base, the J end by 8 bases, with 4 bases between.

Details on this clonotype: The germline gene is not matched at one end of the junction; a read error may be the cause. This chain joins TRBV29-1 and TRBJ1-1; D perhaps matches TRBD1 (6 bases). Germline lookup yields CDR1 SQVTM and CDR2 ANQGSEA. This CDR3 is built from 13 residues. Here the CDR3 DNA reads TGCAGCGGTTTTGGACAGATGAACACTGAAGCTCTCTTT. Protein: CSGFGQMNTEALF.